This entry lists 27 T cell receptor beta chains sequenced from one sample in a study of blood T cells in healthy people across ages. Sample-barcoded 5' priming and a J-beta primer mix drove a second PCR of roughly 7 to 11 cycles. A single record per CDR3 protein comes from TCRdb applying MiXCR to the 5' RACE reads. The table has 1,800,000 or so distinct CDR3 sequences, 35% to 50% seen once; the top ten hold about 21%. Material for sequencing was blood. The receptors originated from a human donor in good health.

The V and J genes are TRBV6-5 and TRBJ2-4; 8 bases align to TRBD1. The CDR3 covers 17 residues. Per germline, CDR1 MNHEY and CDR2 SVGAGI. The trim removed 0 bases at V and 10 bases at J, leaving 14 bases unmatched. The CDR3 coding sequence is TGTGCCAGCAGTTACTCGAGGGGATCGGACAGGGAACTTATTCAGTACTTC. Its protein product is CASSYSRGSDRELIQYF.

The chain combines TRBV4-2 with TRBJ1-4; TRBD1 aligns across 9 bases. V trimming: 2 bases; J trimming: 8 bases; junction bases outside the gene matches: 9. Germline lookup yields CDR1 LGHNA and CDR2 YNFKEQ. This CDR3 region has 16 residues. CDR3 amino acids: CASSQTGQGKGEKLFF. As DNA, the CDR3 is TGTGCCAGCAGCCAAACTGGACAGGGGAAGGGAGAAAAACTGTTTTTT.

This clonotype was found a few times. The chain combines TRBV4-2 with TRBJ1-2; no clear D gene. Trimming took 0 bases from V and 4 from J, leaving 12 bases between them. The CDR3 covers 15 residues. CDR1 and CDR2 from the germline V gene are LGHNA and YNFKEQ. CDR3 bases: TGTGCCAGCAGCCAAGAAGTTTACCCCAGCTATGGCTACACCTTC. Translating gives CASSQEVYPSYGYTF.

The chain combines TRBV7-2 with TRBJ2-5; D possibly corresponds to TRBD1 (6 bases). Germline V gives CDR1 SGHTA, CDR2 FQGNSA. The ends were cut back, 5 bases at V and 5 bases at J, with 27 bases in the middle. The CDR3 is 18 amino acids. The CDR3 reads CASSASTLQTGYRETQYF. DNA of the CDR3: TGTGCCAGCAGCGCATCCACCCTTCAAACAGGGTACAGGGAGACCCAGTACTTC.

V is TRBV20-1 and J is TRBJ2-5, with 11 bases matching TRBD2. After removal of 5 bases from V and 5 bases from J, the junction contained 13 bases not matched to a gene. The CDR3 covers 16 residues. Germline V CDR1 and CDR2: DFQATT, SNEGSKA (reference sequence). Written as DNA, the CDR3 is TGCAGTGCTGGCCCAATACTAGCGGGGGATGGGGAGACCCAGTACTTC. Protein product: CSAGPILAGDGETQYF.

This clonotype was seen a few times. A clone one base away is much larger, so this may be a read error. This chain links TRBV29-1 with TRBJ2-3; D call uncertain. Germline CDR1 and CDR2: SQVTM and ANQGSEA. The V gene lost 3 bases and the J gene lost 1 base, with 8 bases spanning the gap. There are 13 residues in the CDR3. The CDR3 region has the DNA TGCAGCGTTGACAATCAAGGCACAGATACGCAGTATTTT. Protein sequence: CSVDNQGTDTQYF.

This sequence joins TRBV20-1 and TRBJ2-1, with TRBD2 matching over 13 bases. The CDR3 runs to 18 residues. V was clipped by 3 bases and J by 0 bases; unmatched bases: 8. CDR1 and CDR2 from the germline V gene are DFQATT and SNEGSKA (reference sequence). In nucleotides, the CDR3 is TGCAGTGCTAGTAACGGACTAGCGGGGGAGATCTCCTACAATGAGCAGTTCTTC. Its protein product is CSASNGLAGEISYNEQFF.

This clonotype was seen many times. Written as DNA, the CDR3 is TGCGCCAGCAGCCAAAGTTATGCGGCCGGGGAGCTGTTTTTT. It specifies CASSQSYAAGELFF. The chain is built from TRBV4-3 and TRBJ2-2, with D hard to call. CDR1 and CDR2 from the germline V gene are LGHNA and YSLEER. This CDR3 spans 14 amino acids. Trimming left V 2 bases short and J 6 bases short, with 10 bases between.

The rearrangement joins TRBV29-1 to TRBJ2-5, with TRBD1 matching over 9 bases. Trimming took 7 bases from V and 11 from J; bases not matched to a gene: 11. Germline V gene data show CDR1 as SQVTM and CDR2 as ANQGSEA. This CDR3 spans 12 amino acids. This CDR3 is CSGTGAPNEQYF. The CDR3, as DNA: TGCAGCGGGACAGGGGCCCCCAATGAGCAGTACTTC.

The chain uses TRBV7-2 and TRBJ2-7, with 12 positions matching TRBD2. J was trimmed by 2 bases and V by 5 bases; bases with no gene match: 4. This CDR3 has 15 amino acids. Germline-derived CDR1 and CDR2 are SGHTA and FQGNSA. CDR3 bases: TGTGCCAGCAGCACTAGCGGGGGGTCGGCCTACGAGCAGTACTTC. Protein product: CASSTSGGSAYEQYF.

The V call is TRBV9, the J call TRBJ1-1; TRBD1 might be the D (5 bases). Germline CDR1 SGDLS, CDR2 YYNGEE. V was cut by 5 bases and J by 1 base, with 12 bases left in between. The CDR3 has 14 amino acids. CDR3 loop: CASSVTGANTEAFF. CDR3 in DNA: TGTGCCAGCAGTGTTACAGGAGCGAACACTGAAGCTTTCTTT. Combining the CDR3 with reference TRBV9 and TRBJ1-1 gives the whole variable domain DSGVTQTPKHLITATGQRVTLRCSPRSGDLSVYWYQQSLDQGLQFLIQYYNGEERAKGNILERFSAQQFPDLHSELNLSSLELGDSALYFCASSVTGANTEAFFGQGTRLTVV.

V gene TRBV20-1 combines with J gene TRBJ1-4; maybe TRBD1 (6 bases). The CDR3 extends over 17 amino acids. Per germline, CDR1 DFQATT and CDR2 SNEGSKA (reference sequence). Trimming removed 2 bases from V and 3 bases from J, with 19 bases in between. The CDR3 DNA reads TGCAGTGCTAGACCAATTGGGGGCCGGACTTCTAATGAAAAACTGTTTTTT. Amino acids: CSARPIGGRTSNEKLFF.

This clonotype was detected once. CDR3 protein: CASGSTRRGAQSSRETQYF. The CDR3 coding sequence is TGTGCCAGCGGCTCCACTCGGCGGGGGGCCCAAAGTTCAAGGGAGACCCAGTACTTC. The rearrangement links TRBV12-3 or TRBV12-4 to TRBJ2-5, with 8 bases identical to TRBD2. The CDR3 is 19 residues long. Germline trimming cut 8 bases from V and 5 bases from J; bases unmatched to any gene: 25.

The chain joins TRBV6-5 to TRBJ1-2; D call uncertain. Deletions cut 6 bases from V and 0 bases from J, with 11 bases between. The length of the CDR3 is 14 residues. The germline V gene has CDR1 MNHEY and CDR2 SVGAGI. The CDR3 DNA is TGTGCCAGCAGAGCAAAAGGATCTAACTATGGCTACACCTTC. Translated, it gives CASRAKGSNYGYTF.

V gene TRBV4-3 combines with J gene TRBJ1-2, with D unclear. The V gene lost 0 bases and the J gene lost 4 bases, with 6 bases spanning the gap. CDR1 is LGHNA, CDR2 YSLEER, per germline. CDR3 size: 13 residues. This CDR3 reads CASSQDPVYGYTF. The CDR3 nucleotides read TGCGCCAGCAGCCAAGATCCGGTCTATGGCTACACCTTC.

This chain joins TRBV5-1 and TRBJ1-4; a weak D match, TRBD1 (6 bases). Germline CDR1 reads SGHRS; CDR2 reads YFSETQ. The CDR3 totals 16 residues. Trimming cost V 0 bases and J 0 bases, with 9 bases left between them. The CDR3 region has the DNA TGCGCCAGCAGCTTGGGCAGGGGTTCAACTAATGAAAAACTGTTTTTT. The encoded protein is CASSLGRGSTNEKLFF.

The V and J genes are TRBV5-1 and TRBJ2-7, with D possibly called TRBD1 or TRBD2 (5 bases each). Between the trimmed V and J ends, which lost 0 bases and 2 bases, there was a span of 15 bases. From germline, CDR1 is SGHRS and CDR2 YFSETQ. This CDR3 has 16 amino acids. The CDR3 sequence: CASSLAGAGRTYEQYF. In DNA form, the CDR3 reads TGCGCCAGCAGCTTGGCCGGGGCAGGACGTACCTACGAGCAGTACTTC.

This chain uses TRBV7-6 with TRBJ1-1; D is unresolved. V was clipped by 1 base and J by 1 base, with 10 bases between them. Germline lookup yields CDR1 SGHVS and CDR2 FNYEAQ. The CDR3 spans 15 residues. In DNA, the CDR3 is TGTGCCAGCAGCTTAGGGGAGGTTGAGAACACTGAAGCTTTCTTT. This encodes CASSLGEVENTEAFF.

This clonotype was observed a handful of times. V is TRBV7-3 and J is TRBJ2-1; TRBD2 is a possible D gene (6 bases). This CDR3 is built from 15 residues. V lost 5 bases and J lost 1, with 12 bases in between. Germline-derived CDR1 and CDR2 are SGHTA and FQGTGA. The CDR3 coding sequence is TGTGCCAGCAGCATCTCTAGCGCGTCCTACAATGAGCAGTTCTTC. This codes for CASSISSASYNEQFF.

This rearrangement joins TRBV7-9 to TRBJ2-6; D is possibly TRBD1 or TRBD2 (7 bases each). CDR1 and CDR2 (germline): SEHNR, FQNEAQ (reference sequence). V was shortened by 5 bases and J by 1 base, with 15 bases between the two germline ends. The CDR3 is 17 residues long. CDR3 in amino acids: CASSPQGGQSGANVLTF. The CDR3 DNA is TGTGCCAGCAGCCCCCAGGGGGGGCAGTCTGGGGCCAACGTCCTGACTTTC.

This chain connects TRBV20-1 to TRBJ2-5, with TRBD2 identical over 12 bases. Per germline, CDR1 DFQATT and CDR2 SNEGSKA (reference sequence). The CDR3 is 17 amino acids. Germline trimming cut 6 bases from V and 4 bases from J; bases unmatched to any gene: 15. For the CDR3, the DNA is TGCAGTGCGGACGACTCTAGCGGGGGGGCCATCATAGAGACCCAGTACTTC. Protein: CSADDSSGGAIIETQYF.

This clonotype has only a few counts. This chain connects TRBV5-1 to TRBJ2-5; TRBD2 matches 9 bases. The end of the DNA is better explained by TRBJ2-7, so the J call may be wrong. Germline CDR1 is SGHRS and CDR2 is YFSETQ. The CDR3 has 15 amino acids. The CDR3 sequence: CASSTSSGANYEQYF. The DNA for the CDR3 is TGCGCCAGCAGCACCTCTAGCGGGGCAAATTACGAGCAGTACTTC.

This chain links TRBV5-5 with TRBJ1-5; D remains ambiguous. In germline, CDR1 is SGHKS, CDR2 YYEKEE (reference sequence). Trimming removed 2 bases at V and 7 bases at J, with 13 bases between. The CDR3 sequence is 14 residues long. CDR3 in DNA: TGTGCCAGCAGCTTTTTAGAGACGAGGCAGCCCCAGCATTTT. Its translation: CASSFLETRQPQHF.

This clonotype was recorded once. This could be a read error, since a much larger clone is one nucleotide away. The chain joins TRBV28 to TRBJ2-1; the match to TRBD2 covers 9 bases. CDR1 and CDR2 (germline): MDHEN, SYDVKM. This CDR3 has 14 residues. The ends lost 8 bases at V and 13 bases at J; junction bases unmatched: 15. CDR3 loop: CASSEPGLAETQFF. The CDR3 nucleotides read TGTGCCAGCTCCGAACCGGGACTAGCTGAGACCCAGTTCTTC.

In this sample, this clonotype turned up a few times. The chain combines TRBV18 with TRBJ2-5; 7 bases align to TRBD1. After removal of 3 bases from V and 5 bases from J, the junction contained 9 bases not matched to a gene. The CDR3 has 15 residues. Germline V gene data show CDR1 as KGHSH and CDR2 as LQKENI. Here the CDR3 DNA reads TGTGCCAGCTCACCCCGGACAGGTCGTGGGGAGACCCAGTACTTC. Translation: CASSPRTGRGETQYF.

This sequence joins TRBV24-1 and TRBJ2-5, with TRBD1 matching over 8 bases. Germline V lookup: CDR1 KGHDR, CDR2 SFDVKD. Trimming removed 1 base from V and 5 bases from J; junction bases left unmatched: 11. The CDR3 runs 17 residues. CDR3 loop: CATSDFRATGEGETQYF. The CDR3 bases are TGTGCCACCAGTGATTTCCGAGCGACAGGGGAAGGGGAGACCCAGTACTTC.

For the CDR3, the DNA is TGTGCCAGCACATCCCCCGAAAAGACCCAGTACTTC. Residues: CASTSPEKTQYF. V usage is TRBV6-2 or TRBV6-3 and J usage is TRBJ2-5; D is unresolved. Trimming pared 7 bases from V and 6 bases from J, leaving 12 bases between. The germline CDR1 and CDR2 sequences are MNHEY and SVGEGT. This CDR3 region has 12 residues.